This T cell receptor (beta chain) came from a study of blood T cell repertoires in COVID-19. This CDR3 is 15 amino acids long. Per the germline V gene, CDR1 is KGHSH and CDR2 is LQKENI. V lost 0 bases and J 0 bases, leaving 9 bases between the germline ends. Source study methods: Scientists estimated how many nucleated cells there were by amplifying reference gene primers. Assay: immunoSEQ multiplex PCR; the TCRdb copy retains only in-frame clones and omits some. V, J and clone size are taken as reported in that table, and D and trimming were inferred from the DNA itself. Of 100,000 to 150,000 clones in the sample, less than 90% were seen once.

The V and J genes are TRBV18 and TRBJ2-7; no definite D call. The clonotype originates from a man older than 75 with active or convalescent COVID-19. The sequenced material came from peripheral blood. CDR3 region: CASSPPGGSSYEQYF. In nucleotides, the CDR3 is TGTGCCAGCTCACCACCCGGCGGCAGCTCCTACGAGCAGTACTTC.